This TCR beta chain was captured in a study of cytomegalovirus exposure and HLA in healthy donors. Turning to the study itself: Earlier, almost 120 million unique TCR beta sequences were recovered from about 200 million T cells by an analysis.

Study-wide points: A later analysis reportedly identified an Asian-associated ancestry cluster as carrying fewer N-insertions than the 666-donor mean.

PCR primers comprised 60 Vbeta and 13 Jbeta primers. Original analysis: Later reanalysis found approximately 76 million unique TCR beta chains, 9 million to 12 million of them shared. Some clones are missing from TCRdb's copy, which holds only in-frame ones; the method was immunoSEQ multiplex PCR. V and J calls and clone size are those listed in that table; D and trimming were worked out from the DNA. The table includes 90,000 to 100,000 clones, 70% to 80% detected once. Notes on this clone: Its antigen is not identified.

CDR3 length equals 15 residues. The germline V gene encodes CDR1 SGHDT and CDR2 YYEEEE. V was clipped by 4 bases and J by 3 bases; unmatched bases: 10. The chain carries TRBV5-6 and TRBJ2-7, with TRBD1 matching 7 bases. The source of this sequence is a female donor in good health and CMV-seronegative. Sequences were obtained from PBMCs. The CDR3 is CASSGTEMLLYEQYF. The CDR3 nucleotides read TGTGCCAGCAGCGGGACAGAGATGCTTCTCTACGAGCAGTACTTC.